A single sample is the source of the 3 T cell receptor beta chains below, sequenced in a study of shared clonotypes between healthy human individuals. Data came from immunoSEQ multiplex PCR; TCRdb stores just in-frame clones and leaves some out. The table has approximately 620,000 clones, about 97% seen once. Sequencing was performed on naive CD4+ T cells sorted from blood. Stated subset: CD45RA+ positively selected. The receptor source for this set is a woman in her twenties or thirties in good health.

CDR3 sequence reads: CASSDRGTGRFF. The CDR3 nucleotides read TGTGCCAGCAGTGATCGCGGGACAGGGCGGTTCTTC. This rearrangement joins TRBV2 to TRBJ2-1, with 9 positions matching TRBD1. This CDR3 is 12 amino acids long. Per germline, CDR1 SNHLY and CDR2 FYNNEI. V trimming: 3 bases; J trimming: 15 bases; junction bases outside the gene matches: 6.

A single count supports this clone. The V call is TRBV5-4, the J call TRBJ1-1, with TRBD1 matching 10 bases. Germline CDR1 SGHNT, CDR2 YYREEE (reference sequence). The junction had 6 bases not matched to a gene; V was cut back by 4 bases and J by 0 bases. The CDR3 is 16 amino acids. The CDR3 loop is CASSQGQGRVNTEAFF. CDR3 DNA: TGTGCCAGCAGCCAGGGACAGGGGAGGGTGAACACTGAAGCTTTCTTT.

This clone was counted a single time. V and J are TRBV18 and TRBJ1-1; 9 positions agree with TRBD1. The V gene's germline CDR1 is KGHSH and CDR2 LQKENI. The CDR3 is made up of 14 amino acids. The trim removed 6 bases at V and 2 bases at J, leaving 4 bases unmatched. CDR3 residues: CASSRTGVNTEAFF. For the CDR3, the DNA is TGTGCCAGCTCTAGGACAGGGGTAAACACTGAAGCTTTCTTT.